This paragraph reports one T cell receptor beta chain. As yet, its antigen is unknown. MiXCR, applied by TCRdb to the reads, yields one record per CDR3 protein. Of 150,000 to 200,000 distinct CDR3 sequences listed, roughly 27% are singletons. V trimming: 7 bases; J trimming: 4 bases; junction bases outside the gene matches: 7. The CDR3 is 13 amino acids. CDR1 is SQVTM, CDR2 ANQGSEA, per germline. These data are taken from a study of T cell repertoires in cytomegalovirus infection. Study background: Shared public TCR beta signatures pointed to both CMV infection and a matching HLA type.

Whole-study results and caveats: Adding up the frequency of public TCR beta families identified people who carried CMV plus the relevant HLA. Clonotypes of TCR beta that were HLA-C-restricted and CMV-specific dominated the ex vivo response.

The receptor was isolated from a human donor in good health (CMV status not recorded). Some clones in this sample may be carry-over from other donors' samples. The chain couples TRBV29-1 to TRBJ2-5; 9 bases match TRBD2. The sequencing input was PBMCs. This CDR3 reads CSAVSGGGETQYF. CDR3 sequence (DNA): TGCAGCGCCGTTAGCGGGGGAGGAGAGACCCAGTACTTC.